The 22 T cell receptor beta chains reported below all come from one sample, sequenced in a study of shared clonotypes between healthy human individuals. Profiling relied on immunoSEQ multiplex PCR, and the TCRdb table lists in-frame clones only, not all of them. This table has 1.6 million or so clones, about 98.5% appearing once. The material sequenced was naive CD4+ T cells sorted from blood. As to subset: CD45RA+ positively selected. All receptors come from a man aged 30 to 45 in good health.

The chain has TRBV9 and TRBJ2-7; D not resolved. From germline, CDR1 is SGDLS and CDR2 YYNGEE. The CDR3 runs 14 residues. V was cut by 0 bases and J by 1 base, with 8 bases left in between. In DNA form, the CDR3 reads TGTGCCAGCAGCGTAGGTCAGGCGTCCTACGAGCAGTACTTC. Translated: CASSVGQASYEQYF.

This clone was observed once. The chain carries TRBV21-1 and TRBJ2-5; TRBD2, as called in the table, went unchecked against the DNA. TRBV21-1 is a pseudogene segment. The CDR3 is 16 residues long. The CDR3 region is CASSTGTSGIGMGEYF. In DNA form, the CDR3 reads TGTGCCAGCAGCACGGGGACTAGCGGGATTGGTATGGGGGAGTACTTC.

The J gene is TRBJ2-7, the V gene TRBV19, with 13 bases matching TRBD2. The V and J ends lost 5 bases and 4 bases, in that order; junction bases with no gene match: 5. Germline assignment: CDR1 LNHDA and CDR2 SQIVND (reference sequence). The CDR3 has 15 amino acids. In DNA form, the CDR3 reads TGTGCCAGTAGTCACGGACTAGCGGGAGCGTACGAGCAGTACTTC. Amino acid sequence: CASSHGLAGAYEQYF.

Details on this clone: In the same sample, other DNA sequences code for this CDR3. The J gene is TRBJ1-4, the V gene TRBV5-1; unclear D gene. The V gene's germline CDR1 is SGHRS and CDR2 YFSETQ. The CDR3 has 14 residues. V lost 0 bases and J lost 0, with 3 bases in between. CDR3 protein: CASSLDPTNEKLFF. Here the CDR3 DNA reads TGCGCCAGCAGCTTGGATCCAACTAATGAAAAACTGTTTTTT.

The J gene is TRBJ2-5, the V gene TRBV9, with D unclear. CDR1 is SGDLS and CDR2 is YYNGEE in the germline V gene. This CDR3 has 12 residues. The ends were cut back, 4 bases at V and 4 bases at J, with 8 bases in the middle. Here the CDR3 DNA reads TGTGCCAGCAGCTCAACTGGAGAGACCCAGTACTTC. Residues: CASSSTGETQYF.

Comment on this clone: The sample holds other DNA sequences that translate to the same CDR3. V usage is TRBV5-6 and J usage is TRBJ2-7, with D maybe TRBD1 (5 bases). This CDR3 region has 14 residues. V was pared by 0 bases and J by 0 bases, with 7 bases between. In germline, CDR1 is SGHDT, CDR2 YYEEEE. CDR3 sequence reads: CASSLDRLSYEQYF. The DNA for the CDR3 is TGTGCCAGCAGCTTGGACAGGCTCTCCTACGAGCAGTACTTC.

The chain couples TRBV5-4 to TRBJ2-3; D not certain. The CDR3 covers 18 residues. The germline gives CDR1 SGHNT, CDR2 YYREEE (reference sequence). Trimming cost V 3 bases and J 5 bases, with 25 bases left between them. CDR3 sequence reads: CASSYSGSTLPTLDTQYF. As DNA, the CDR3 is TGTGCCAGCAGCTACTCGGGCTCCACGCTCCCAACGTTAGATACGCAGTATTTT.

V usage is TRBV9 and J usage is TRBJ2-7; the match to TRBD1 covers 8 bases. Germline CDR1 is SGDLS and CDR2 is YYNGEE. V shed 0 bases, J shed 1 base, and the junction held 3 bases outside the gene matches. The CDR3 extends over 15 amino acids. CDR3 sequence: CASSVETGGSYEQYF. The DNA for the CDR3 is TGTGCCAGCAGCGTAGAAACAGGGGGTTCCTACGAGCAGTACTTC. Variable domain in full (rest from reference TRBV9 and TRBJ2-7): DSGVTQTPKHLITATGQRVTLRCSPRSGDLSVYWYQQSLDQGLQFLIQYYNGEERAKGNILERFSAQQFPDLHSELNLSSLELGDSALYFCASSVETGGSYEQYFGPGTRLTVT.

The chain has TRBV7-9 and TRBJ1-2, with D maybe TRBD1 (5 bases). CDR3 length equals 16 residues. Trimming cost V 5 bases and J 0 bases, with 16 bases left between them. Germline assignment: CDR1 SEHNR and CDR2 FQNEAQ (reference sequence). The CDR3 reads CASSHRSSKANYGYTF. CDR3 nucleotides: TGTGCCAGCAGCCACAGGTCCAGTAAAGCTAACTATGGCTACACCTTC.

The V and J genes are TRBV28 and TRBJ2-7; D is possibly TRBD1 (6 bases). From germline, CDR1 is MDHEN and CDR2 SYDVKM. The CDR3 totals 15 residues. Trimming removed 6 bases at V and 3 bases at J, with 18 bases between. This CDR3 reads CASSPVGGPDYEQYF. CDR3 DNA: TGTGCCAGCAGCCCCGTTGGGGGCCCCGACTACGAGCAGTACTTC.

In the case of this clone: Other nucleotide sequences in the sample specify the same CDR3. The chain uses TRBV11-3 and TRBJ2-2; D is unclear. CDR1 SGHNT and CDR2 YENEEA come from the germline V gene. V lost 1 base to trimming and J lost 0 bases, with 3 bases between them. The CDR3 runs 14 residues. For the CDR3, the DNA is TGTGCCAGCAGCTTAGCCGCGAACACCGGGGAGCTGTTTTTT. This translates into CASSLAANTGELFF.

The chain recombines TRBV13 with TRBJ2-5; D is unresolved. The CDR3 spans 13 residues. CDR1 is PRHDT and CDR2 is FYEKMQ in the germline V gene (reference sequence). V shed 0 bases and J shed 5 bases, with 7 bases lying between them. CDR3 DNA sequence: TGTGCCAGCAGCTTAGGACGTAGTGAGACCCAGTACTTC. It codes for CASSLGRSETQYF.

This rearrangement joins TRBV30 to TRBJ1-5; the D gene is possibly TRBD1 (6 bases). The germline gives CDR1 GTSNPN, CDR2 SVGIG (reference sequence). The CDR3 consists of 11 residues. Trimming cost V 1 base and J 11 bases, with 9 bases left between them. Here the CDR3 reads CAWSGRGAQHF. CDR3 in DNA: TGTGCCTGGAGTGGCAGGGGCGCCCAGCATTTT. Full variable domain (remainder filled in from reference TRBV30 and TRBJ1-5): SQTIHQWPATLVQPVGSPLSLECTVEGTSNPNLYWYRQAAGRGLQLLFYSVGIGQISSEVPQNLSASRPQDRQFILSSKKLLLSDSGFYLCAWSGRGAQHFGDGTRLSIL.

This clone has a single count. The chain is built from TRBV5-1 and TRBJ1-1, with a possible D match to TRBD1 (6 bases). Trimming shortened V by 5 bases and J by 2 bases, and 19 bases separated the two germline ends. This CDR3 contains 16 residues. Germline V gene lookup returns CDR1 SGHRS and CDR2 YFSETQ. The CDR3 loop reads CASSRGGSGLNTEAFF. The CDR3 DNA sequence: TGCGCCAGCAGTCGGGGGGGCTCCGGCCTTAACACTGAAGCTTTCTTT.

This CDR3 is CASSDVGGPIDEQFF. CDR3 DNA: TGTGCCAGCAGTGATGTAGGCGGCCCCATTGATGAGCAGTTCTTC. The chain links TRBV25-1 to TRBJ2-1, with unresolved D. Germline V CDR1 and CDR2: MGHDK, SYGVNS. The length of the CDR3 is 15 residues. Trimming cost V 3 bases and J 8 bases, with 17 bases left between them.

Worth noting for this clone: At one boundary the junction diverges from the germline segment, which might be a read error. The chain employs TRBV7-2 and TRBJ2-7, with 11 bases fitting TRBD1. Germline CDR1 SGHTA, CDR2 FQGNSA. The CDR3 extends over 12 amino acids. The CDR3 sequence: CASSPDRGPPNF. As DNA, the CDR3 is TGTGCCAGCAGCCCGGACAGGGGGCCCCCGAACTTC.

The chain couples TRBV2 to TRBJ2-5, with D possibly matching TRBD2 (5 bases). Trimming took off 6 bases at V and 1 base at J, with 18 bases between the two ends. Per the germline V gene, CDR1 is SNHLY and CDR2 is FYNNEI. The CDR3 runs 16 residues. The CDR3 reads CASRMNWRSSQETQYF. CDR3 DNA: TGTGCCAGCAGAATGAACTGGAGGAGCTCCCAAGAGACCCAGTACTTC.

The chain recombines TRBV11-2 with TRBJ2-5, with 9 positions matching TRBD1. Germline CDR1 reads SGHAT; CDR2 reads FQNNGV. There are 17 residues in the CDR3. Trimming cost V 1 base and J 5 bases; bases outside gene matches: 11. The CDR3 protein is CASSLGDRVVPYETQYF. The CDR3 bases are TGTGCCAGCAGCTTAGGGGACAGGGTCGTGCCCTATGAGACCCAGTACTTC.

This clone occurred once. This same CDR3 is encoded by further DNA sequences in the sample. The rearrangement uses TRBV11-3 and TRBJ2-7; unclear D gene. V was clipped by 1 base and J by 4 bases, with 8 bases between them. The CDR3 runs to 13 residues. Looked up from germline, CDR1 is SGHNT and CDR2 is YENEEA. CDR3 bases: TGTGCCAGCAGCTTAGGGTCCCCTTACGAGCAGTACTTC. This translates into CASSLGSPYEQYF. Full variable domain (remainder filled in from reference TRBV11-3 and TRBJ2-7): EAGVVQSPRYKIIEKKQPVAFWCNPISGHNTLYWYLQNLGQGPELLIRYENEEAVDDSQLPKDRFSAERLKGVDSTLKIQPAELGDSAVYLCASSLGSPYEQYFGPGTRLTVT.

The chain is built from TRBV2 and TRBJ2-1; D remains ambiguous. CDR1 and CDR2 from the germline V gene are SNHLY and FYNNEI. Trimming left V 2 bases short and J 15 bases short, with 11 bases between. The CDR3 contains 11 residues. The CDR3, as DNA: TGTGCCAGCAGTGAACGCTGGGGAAGGTTCTTC. Encoded protein: CASSERWGRFF.

This chain links TRBV5-6 with TRBJ1-4, with TRBD1 matching 7 bases. CDR3 length equals 14 residues. Losses at the gene ends were 3 bases for V and 8 bases for J; bases not matched to a gene: 7. The germline V gene has CDR1 SGHDT and CDR2 YYEEEE. The CDR3 loop is CASSSDRLYEKLFF. In nucleotides, the CDR3 is TGTGCCAGCAGCTCGGACAGGTTGTACGAAAAACTGTTTTTT.

The J gene is TRBJ2-5, the V gene TRBV6-5, with D possibly called TRBD1 or TRBD2 (5 bases each). The CDR3 consists of 16 residues. Germline loops: CDR1 MNHEY, CDR2 SVGAGI. V gave up 2 bases and J gave up 1 base, with 14 bases separating them. The CDR3 loop reads CASSYISFGTQETQYF. The CDR3 bases are TGTGCCAGCAGTTACATATCTTTCGGGACCCAAGAGACCCAGTACTTC.